The T cell receptor (beta chain) under discussion was sequenced for a study of naive and memory T cell subsets. Four PCR rounds used nested alpha and beta constant region primers plus the SP2 primer. Blood and skin TCR RNA was reverse transcribed with alpha and beta constant primers. In TCRdb, the 5' RACE reads were re-called with MiXCR into one record per CDR3 protein. The sample has 30,000 or so distinct CDR3 sequences, around 15% seen once. Study results and caveats: This RNA-based method may be sensitive to activation-related transcript changes.

This clonotype was recorded only once. Its antigen is unidentified. The germline V and J ends were trimmed by 5 bases and 5 bases, with 10 bases remaining between them. Germline V gene sequence: CDR1 MNHNY, CDR2 SVGAGI (reference sequence). CDR3 length: 12 amino acids. TCR cDNA received a 3' ligated oligonucleotide that carried a UMI. Adult healthy volunteers gave 2.5 ml peripheral blood for whole-blood RNA. The TCR was taken from a female donor in good health. The gene calls are TRBV6-6 and TRBJ2-7; D gene unclear. CDR3 sequence reads: CASSEVRDEQYF. In DNA form, the CDR3 reads TGTGCCAGCAGTGAAGTCCGTGACGAGCAGTACTTC.